The rows below give T cell receptor beta chains drawn from one sample of a study of cytomegalovirus exposure and HLA in healthy donors. Using immunoSEQ multiplex PCR, the repertoire was profiled, and TCRdb retains in-frame clones only, with some absent. Its table records 55,000 to 85,000 clones. The sample was PBMCs. These receptors originate from a female donor in good health and CMV-seropositive. CDR3s include the opening cysteine and the closing phenylalanine or tryptophan. The order of the fields is J gene, V gene, D gene, CDR3 protein, CDR3 DNA. A D gene is named only where the DNA matches it firmly.

j_gene: TRBJ2-1; v_gene: TRBV4-3; d_gene: TRBD1; CDR3aa: CASSQGDRGLVEQFF; CDR3nt: TGCGCCAGCAGCCAAGGGGACAGGGGGCTAGTTGAGCAGTTCTTC
j_gene: TRBJ2-7; v_gene: TRBV5-1; d_gene: .; CDR3aa: CASSQQVSGEYEQYF; CDR3nt: TGCGCCAGCAGCCAACAGGTTAGCGGAGAATACGAGCAGTACTTC
j_gene: TRBJ1-3; v_gene: TRBV6-6; d_gene: .; CDR3aa: CASRSAAGNTIYF; CDR3nt: TGTGCCAGCAGGTCTGCGGCTGGAAACACCATATATTTT
j_gene: TRBJ1-6; v_gene: TRBV18; d_gene: TRBD1; CDR3aa: CASSTLGTGVDSPLHF; CDR3nt: TGTGCCAGCTCAACCTTAGGGACAGGGGTGGATTCACCCCTCCACTTT
j_gene: TRBJ2-7; v_gene: TRBV28; d_gene: TRBD1; CDR3aa: CASSPWGTGTYEQYF; CDR3nt: TGTGCCAGCAGCCCGTGGGGGACAGGGACCTACGAGCAGTACTTC
j_gene: TRBJ1-1; v_gene: TRBV7-2; d_gene: TRBD1; CDR3aa: CASTITGAGTEAFF; CDR3nt: TGTGCCAGCACAATAACAGGGGCGGGGACTGAAGCTTTCTTT
j_gene: TRBJ2-5; v_gene: TRBV5-1; d_gene: TRBD2; CDR3aa: CASSLAGGTGGQETQYF; CDR3nt: TGCGCCAGCAGCTTGGCCGGGGGGACGGGGGGCCAAGAGACCCAGTACTTC
j_gene: TRBJ2-7; v_gene: TRBV19; d_gene: .; CDR3aa: CASSINREGEQYF; CDR3nt: TGTGCCAGTAGTATAAACAGGGAGGGCGAGCAGTACTTC
j_gene: TRBJ1-6; v_gene: TRBV28; d_gene: .; CDR3aa: CASTSGNSPLHF; CDR3nt: TGTGCCAGCACCTCAGGGAATTCACCCCTCCACTTT
j_gene: TRBJ1-6; v_gene: TRBV7-2; d_gene: .; CDR3aa: CASSLGFGVDSPLHF; CDR3nt: TGTGCCAGCAGCTTAGGGTTCGGGGTAGACTCACCCCTCCACTTT
j_gene: TRBJ1-4; v_gene: TRBV11-2; d_gene: .; CDR3aa: CASSLAATNEKLFF; CDR3nt: TGTGCCAGCAGCTTAGCAGCAACTAATGAAAAACTGTTTTTT
j_gene: TRBJ2-3; v_gene: TRBV19; d_gene: .; CDR3aa: CASSIDFSTDTQYF; CDR3nt: TGTGCCAGTAGTATAGACTTTAGCACAGATACGCAGTATTTT
j_gene: TRBJ2-7; v_gene: TRBV6-5; d_gene: .; CDR3aa: CASSLITGLLYEQYF; CDR3nt: TGTGCCAGCAGTTTAATCACAGGGTTACTATACGAGCAGTACTTC
j_gene: TRBJ1-3; v_gene: TRBV29-1; d_gene: TRBD1; CDR3aa: CSVVVQGARGNTIYF; CDR3nt: TGCAGCGTTGTGGTGCAGGGGGCGCGGGGAAACACCATATATTTT
j_gene: TRBJ2-3; v_gene: TRBV4-2; d_gene: TRBD2; CDR3aa: CASSQDSLAGVDTQYF; CDR3nt: TGTGCCAGCAGCCAAGACTCACTAGCGGGGGTGGATACGCAGTATTTT
j_gene: TRBJ1-1; v_gene: TRBV27; d_gene: .; CDR3aa: CASSLSTQTGSEAFF; CDR3nt: TGTGCCAGCAGTTTATCAACGCAGACAGGCTCTGAAGCTTTCTTT
j_gene: TRBJ1-1; v_gene: TRBV18; d_gene: .; CDR3aa: CASSPAGSGTEAFF; CDR3nt: TGTGCCAGCTCACCAGCGGGTTCCGGGACTGAAGCTTTCTTT
j_gene: TRBJ2-1; v_gene: TRBV27; d_gene: .; CDR3aa: CASSLWPRDEQFF; CDR3nt: TGTGCCAGCAGTTTATGGCCGAGGGATGAGCAGTTCTTC
j_gene: TRBJ1-1; v_gene: TRBV5-5; d_gene: TRBD1; CDR3aa: CASSSPAGGNTEAFF; CDR3nt: TGTGCCAGCAGCTCCCCGGCAGGGGGGAACACTGAAGCTTTCTTT
j_gene: TRBJ1-1; v_gene: TRBV30; d_gene: .; CDR3aa: CAWSVKGGTEAFF; CDR3nt: TGTGCCTGGAGTGTCAAAGGCGGCACTGAAGCTTTCTTT
j_gene: TRBJ2-1; v_gene: TRBV7-2; d_gene: TRBD2; CDR3aa: CASSSGLAGPLSLHEQFF; CDR3nt: TGTGCCAGCAGCTCGGGACTAGCGGGGCCCTTGAGTCTACATGAGCAGTTCTTC
j_gene: TRBJ2-1; v_gene: TRBV10-3; d_gene: .; CDR3aa: CATGWSSYNEQFF; CDR3nt: TGTGCCACCGGGTGGAGCTCCTACAATGAGCAGTTCTTC
j_gene: TRBJ1-4; v_gene: TRBV6-5; d_gene: TRBD1; CDR3aa: CASSRQGNEKLFF; CDR3nt: TGTGCCAGCAGTAGACAGGGTAATGAAAAACTGTTTTTT
j_gene: TRBJ2-5; v_gene: TRBV13; d_gene: .; CDR3aa: CASSFDLGGPGGTQYF; CDR3nt: TGTGCCAGCAGCTTCGATCTAGGAGGGCCTGGGGGGACCCAGTACTTC
j_gene: TRBJ1-1; v_gene: TRBV2; d_gene: .; CDR3aa: CASSVLTGRTEAFF; CDR3nt: TGTGCCAGCAGTGTCTTAACCGGGAGAACTGAAGCTTTCTTT
j_gene: TRBJ1-4; v_gene: TRBV18; d_gene: .; CDR3aa: CASSLTVATNEKLFF; CDR3nt: TGTGCCAGCTCCCTGACAGTTGCAACTAATGAAAAACTGTTTTTT
j_gene: TRBJ2-7; v_gene: TRBV4-3; d_gene: .; CDR3aa: CASSQDTAVYYEQYF; CDR3nt: TGCGCCAGCAGCCAAGATACGGCGGTATACTACGAGCAGTACTTC
j_gene: TRBJ1-2; v_gene: TRBV7-9; d_gene: .; CDR3aa: CASSLGQIINYGYTF; CDR3nt: TGTGCCAGCAGCTTAGGACAAATCATTAACTATGGCTACACCTTC
j_gene: TRBJ2-1; v_gene: TRBV7-9; d_gene: TRBD1; CDR3aa: CASSLEDREQFF; CDR3nt: TGTGCCAGCAGCTTAGAGGACAGGGAGCAGTTCTTC
j_gene: TRBJ1-2; v_gene: TRBV6-6; d_gene: TRBD1; CDR3aa: CASSYSDRGLEVGYTF; CDR3nt: TGTGCCAGCAGTTACTCGGACAGGGGGCTGGAGGTTGGCTACACCTTC
j_gene: TRBJ2-2; v_gene: TRBV7-9; d_gene: TRBD1; CDR3aa: CASSPGTGNTGELFF; CDR3nt: TGTGCCAGCAGCCCAGGGACAGGGAATACCGGGGAGCTGTTTTTT
j_gene: TRBJ2-7; v_gene: TRBV19; d_gene: TRBD1; CDR3aa: CASSILGQGVYEQYF; CDR3nt: TGTGCCAGTAGTATATTGGGACAGGGGGTCTACGAGCAGTACTTC
j_gene: TRBJ1-1; v_gene: TRBV5-1; d_gene: .; CDR3aa: CASSFVELTGPNTEAFF; CDR3nt: TGCGCCAGCAGCTTTGTCGAATTGACAGGACCGAACACTGAAGCTTTCTTT
j_gene: TRBJ2-7; v_gene: TRBV11-2; d_gene: .; CDR3aa: CASSLDSGGYEQYF; CDR3nt: TGTGCCAGCAGCTTAGATTCCGGAGGCTACGAGCAGTACTTC
j_gene: TRBJ2-7; v_gene: TRBV15; d_gene: TRBD2; CDR3aa: CATSRVRGGAYEQYF; CDR3nt: TGTGCCACCAGCAGAGTTCGGGGGGGAGCTTACGAGCAGTACTTC
j_gene: TRBJ2-3; v_gene: TRBV19; d_gene: TRBD2; CDR3aa: CASSTITSGDADTQYF; CDR3nt: TGTGCCAGTAGCACAATAACCAGCGGGGACGCAGATACGCAGTATTTT
j_gene: TRBJ2-2; v_gene: TRBV5-1; d_gene: TRBD1; CDR3aa: CASSPRGPGELFF; CDR3nt: TGCGCCAGCAGCCCCAGGGGGCCCGGGGAGCTGTTTTTT
j_gene: TRBJ2-7; v_gene: TRBV6-1; d_gene: .; CDR3aa: CASSERDSEGGLRREQYF; CDR3nt: TGTGCCAGCAGTGAACGCGATTCAGAAGGGGGACTACGAAGGGAGCAGTACTTC
j_gene: TRBJ2-2; v_gene: TRBV18; d_gene: .; CDR3aa: CASSPRDTGELFF; CDR3nt: TGTGCCAGCTCACCGAGGGACACCGGGGAGCTGTTTTTT
j_gene: TRBJ2-3; v_gene: TRBV11-2; d_gene: TRBD1; CDR3aa: CASSATTGATDTQYF; CDR3nt: TGTGCCAGCAGCGCGACGACAGGGGCCACAGATACGCAGTATTTT
j_gene: TRBJ2-7; v_gene: TRBV27; d_gene: .; CDR3aa: CASSSSRYEQYF; CDR3nt: TGTGCCAGCAGTTCTTCCCGCTACGAGCAGTACTTC
j_gene: TRBJ2-7; v_gene: TRBV29-1; d_gene: .; CDR3aa: CSAKPGHNAYEQYF; CDR3nt: TGCAGCGCTAAACCGGGACACAACGCCTACGAGCAGTACTTC
j_gene: TRBJ2-4; v_gene: TRBV28; d_gene: .; CDR3aa: CASSFLAGGSKNIQYF; CDR3nt: TGTGCCAGCAGTTTCCTGGCAGGTGGAAGCAAAAACATTCAGTACTTC
j_gene: TRBJ1-6; v_gene: TRBV6-5; d_gene: .; CDR3aa: CASSSEPRDSPLHF; CDR3nt: TGTGCCAGCAGTTCCGAACCTAGGGACTCACCCCTACACTTT
j_gene: TRBJ1-1; v_gene: TRBV5-1; d_gene: TRBD1; CDR3aa: CASSQQGQGNTEAFF; CDR3nt: TGCGCCAGCAGCCAACAGGGACAGGGGAACACTGAAGCTTTCTTT
j_gene: TRBJ2-2; v_gene: TRBV29-1; d_gene: TRBD2; CDR3aa: CSVVPSGRAGGELFF; CDR3nt: TGCAGCGTTGTGCCTAGCGGGAGGGCCGGCGGGGAGCTGTTTTTT
j_gene: TRBJ2-7; v_gene: TRBV5-1; d_gene: TRBD2; CDR3aa: CASSLAGGLQNEQYF; CDR3nt: TGCGCCAGCAGCTTGGCGGGGGGGCTCCAGAACGAGCAGTACTTC
j_gene: TRBJ2-2; v_gene: TRBV4-3; d_gene: TRBD2; CDR3aa: CASSRQTSGGDTGELFF; CDR3nt: TGCGCCAGCAGCCGCCAAACTAGCGGGGGAGACACCGGGGAGCTGTTTTTT
j_gene: TRBJ1-1; v_gene: TRBV29-1; d_gene: TRBD1; CDR3aa: CSAANQGQLTEAFF; CDR3nt: TGCAGCGCCGCTAACCAGGGACAGTTAACTGAAGCTTTCTTT
j_gene: TRBJ2-7; v_gene: TRBV7-3; d_gene: TRBD1; CDR3aa: CASSLLSGTDSYEQYF; CDR3nt: TGTGCCAGCAGCTTACTCTCCGGGACAGACTCCTACGAGCAGTACTTC
j_gene: TRBJ1-4; v_gene: TRBV28; d_gene: .; CDR3aa: CASSSRQDLGEKLFF; CDR3nt: TGTGCCAGCAGTTCCCGGCAGGATTTAGGAGAAAAACTGTTTTTT
j_gene: TRBJ1-1; v_gene: TRBV4-1; d_gene: .; CDR3aa: CASSQGVQANTEAFF; CDR3nt: TGCGCCAGCAGCCAAGGGGTACAGGCGAACACTGAAGCTTTCTTT
j_gene: TRBJ1-1; v_gene: TRBV27; d_gene: .; CDR3aa: CASSPNPHDYNTEAFF; CDR3nt: TGTGCCAGCAGTCCAAACCCACACGACTATAACACTGAAGCTTTCTTT